This TCR beta chain came from a study of T cells in localized non-small cell lung cancer. Study-wide findings and caveats: Appearance in adjacent lung was seen for a median roughly 56 of the top 100 tumor clones.

Germline CDR1 and CDR2: SNHLY and FYNNEI. The CDR3 has 14 residues. The V and J ends lost 1 base and 4 bases respectively, with 11 bases between them. Assay used: immunoSEQ multiplex PCR; TCRdb lists only in-frame clones, some missing. The repertoire has 5,500 to 7,000 clones, about 79% of them found once; the top ten carry more than 45%. This clone was seen more than once but under ten times. What it binds is unknown. The receptor was derived from a female donor over 55 with stage II lung adenocarcinoma. The chain is built from TRBV2 and TRBJ2-7; unclear D gene. The sample consisted of peripheral blood mononuclear cells, taken before any cancer treatment. CDR3 sequence (DNA): TGTGCCAGCAGTGAAGGTCCAGCGATGTACGAGCAGTACTTC. It encodes CASSEGPAMYEQYF.